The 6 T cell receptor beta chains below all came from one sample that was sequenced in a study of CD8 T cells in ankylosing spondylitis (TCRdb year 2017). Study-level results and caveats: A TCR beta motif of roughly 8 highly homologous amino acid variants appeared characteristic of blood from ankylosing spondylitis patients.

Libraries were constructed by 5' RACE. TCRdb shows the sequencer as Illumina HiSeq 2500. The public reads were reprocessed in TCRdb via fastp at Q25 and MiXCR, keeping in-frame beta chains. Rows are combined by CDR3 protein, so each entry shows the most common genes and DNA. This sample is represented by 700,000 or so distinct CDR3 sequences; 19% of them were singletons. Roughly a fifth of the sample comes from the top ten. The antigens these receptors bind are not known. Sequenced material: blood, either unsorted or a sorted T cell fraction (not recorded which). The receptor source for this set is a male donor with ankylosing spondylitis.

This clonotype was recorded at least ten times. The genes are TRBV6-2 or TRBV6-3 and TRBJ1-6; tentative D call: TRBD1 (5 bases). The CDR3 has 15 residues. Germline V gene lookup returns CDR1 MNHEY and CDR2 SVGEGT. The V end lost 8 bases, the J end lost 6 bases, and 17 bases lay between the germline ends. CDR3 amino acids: CASGGSGLRNSPLHF. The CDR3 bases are TGTGCCAGCGGAGGGTCGGGACTTCGTAATTCACCCCTCCACTTT.

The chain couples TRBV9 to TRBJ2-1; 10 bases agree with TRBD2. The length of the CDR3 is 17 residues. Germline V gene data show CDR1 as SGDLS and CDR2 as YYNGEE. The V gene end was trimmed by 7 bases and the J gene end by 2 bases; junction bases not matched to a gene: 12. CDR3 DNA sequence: TGTGCCAGCTTTCCGGCTAGCGGGAGACCCCCCTACAATGAGCAGTTCTTC. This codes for CASFPASGRPPYNEQFF.

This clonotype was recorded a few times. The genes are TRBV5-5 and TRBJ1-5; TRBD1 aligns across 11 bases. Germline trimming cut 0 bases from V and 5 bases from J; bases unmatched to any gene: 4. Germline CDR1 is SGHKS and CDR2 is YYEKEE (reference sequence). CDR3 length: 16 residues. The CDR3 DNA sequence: TGTGCCAGCAGCTTGGGGGGGACAGGGGGGTATCAGCCCCAGCATTTT. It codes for CASSLGGTGGYQPQHF. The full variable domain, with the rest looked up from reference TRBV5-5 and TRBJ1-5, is DAGVTQSPTHLIKTRGQQVTLRCSPISGHKSVSWYQQVLGQGPQFIFQYYEKEERGRGNFPDRFSARQFPNYSSELNVNALLLGDSALYLCASSLGGTGGYQPQHFGDGTRLSIL.

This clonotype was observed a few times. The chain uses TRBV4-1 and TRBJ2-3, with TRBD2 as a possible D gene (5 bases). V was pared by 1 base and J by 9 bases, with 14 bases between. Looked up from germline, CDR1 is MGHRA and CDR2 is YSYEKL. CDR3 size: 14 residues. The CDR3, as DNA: TGCGCCAGCAGCCAAGTAGGCGGGCCCAACACGCAGTATTTT. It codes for CASSQVGGPNTQYF.

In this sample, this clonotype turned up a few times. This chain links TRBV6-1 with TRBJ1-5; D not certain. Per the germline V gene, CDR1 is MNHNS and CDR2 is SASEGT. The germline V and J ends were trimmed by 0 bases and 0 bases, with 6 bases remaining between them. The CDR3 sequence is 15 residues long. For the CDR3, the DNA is TGTGCCAGCAGTGAAGCGGGTTATAGCAATCAGCCCCAGCATTTT. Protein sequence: CASSEAGYSNQPQHF.

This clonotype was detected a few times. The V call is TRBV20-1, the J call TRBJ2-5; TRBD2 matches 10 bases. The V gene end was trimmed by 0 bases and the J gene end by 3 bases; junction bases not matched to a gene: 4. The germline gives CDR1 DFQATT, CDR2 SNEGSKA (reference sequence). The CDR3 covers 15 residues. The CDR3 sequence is CSARDSGTSEETQYF. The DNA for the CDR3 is TGCAGTGCTAGAGACTCCGGGACTAGCGAAGAGACCCAGTACTTC.